This T cell receptor beta chain was captured in a study of blood T cell repertoires in COVID-19. Per the original data handling: Counts of nucleated cells, estimated from reference gene primer amplification, were obtained. Profiling relied on immunoSEQ multiplex PCR, and the TCRdb table lists in-frame clones only, not all of them. The V and J calls and the clone size are those of that table, but D and trimming were determined from the DNA. The sample shows about 270,000 clones, less than 95% of them seen only once. Trimming took 0 bases from V and 9 from J; bases not matched to a gene: 5. Germline V gene lookup returns CDR1 SGHTA and CDR2 FQGNSA. The CDR3 length is 14 residues.

Material: PBMCs or T cells enriched from blood (not recorded which). The sequence was obtained from a middle-aged man who had been exposed to COVID-19. The rearrangement links TRBV7-2 to TRBJ2-1; 7 positions agree with TRBD2. CDR3 sequence: CASSLAGGPFEQFF. CDR3 DNA sequence: TGTGCCAGCAGCTTAGCGGGAGGGCCCTTTGAGCAGTTCTTC.